The rows below give T cell receptor beta chains drawn from one sample of a study of cytomegalovirus exposure and HLA in healthy donors. Some clones are missing from TCRdb's copy, which holds only in-frame ones; the method was immunoSEQ multiplex PCR. The table shows about 200,000 clones, with about 77% occurring only once. Sequenced input: PBMCs. The receptors shown here come from a woman younger than 45 in good health and CMV-seronegative. CDR3s include the opening cysteine and the closing phenylalanine or tryptophan. Fields, in order: CDR3 DNA, CDR3 protein, clone size, V gene, D gene, J gene. The D gene is left open where the match is weak. Clone size is stated in some rows and not others, as once, few, many or a class when expanded.

CDR3nt: TGTGCCAGCAGCTTAGTCCCGATCCTAGCGCGGGAGCAGTACTTC
CDR3aa: CASSLVPILAREQYF
abundance: -
v_gene: TRBV7-7
d_gene: TRBD2
j_gene: TRBJ2-5

CDR3nt: TGTGCCAGCAGCTCTGGAGGCATTCAGTACTTC
CDR3aa: CASSSGGIQYF
abundance: -
v_gene: TRBV13
d_gene: -
j_gene: TRBJ2-4

CDR3nt: TGTGCCAGCAGCGAGGCCGGGTCCGCGGGTGAAAAACTGTTTTTT
CDR3aa: CASSEAGSAGEKLFF
abundance: few
v_gene: TRBV9
d_gene: -
j_gene: TRBJ1-4

CDR3nt: TGTGCCAGCAGTTCCGACTTCTTACAGGGGGGGTTCTACGAGCAGTACTTC
CDR3aa: CASSSDFLQGGFYEQYF
abundance: -
v_gene: TRBV7-8
d_gene: -
j_gene: TRBJ2-7

CDR3nt: TGTGCCAGCAGGAGGAGGAGGGATGGCAATGAGCAGTTCTTC
CDR3aa: CASRRRRDGNEQFF
abundance: few
v_gene: TRBV6-1
d_gene: -
j_gene: TRBJ2-1

CDR3nt: TGTGCCAGCTCACCACTCCTAGACGACACAGATACGCAGTATTTT
CDR3aa: CASSPLLDDTDTQYF
abundance: -
v_gene: TRBV18
d_gene: -
j_gene: TRBJ2-3

CDR3nt: TGTGCCAGCAGCCAAGAGGGAGCGGGAGAAATCAACGAGCAGTACTTC
CDR3aa: CASSQEGAGEINEQYF
abundance: -
v_gene: TRBV4-2
d_gene: TRBD2
j_gene: TRBJ2-7

CDR3nt: TGTGCCAGCAGCAAAGTGAGGGGGACTAGCGGGTTCACCGGGGAGCTGTTTTTT
CDR3aa: CASSKVRGTSGFTGELFF
abundance: few
v_gene: TRBV21-1
d_gene: -
j_gene: TRBJ2-2

CDR3nt: TGTGCCAGCAGGGAACTTAGCGGGGCGACTTCGGGGACCCAGTACTTC
CDR3aa: CASRELSGATSGTQYF
abundance: few
v_gene: TRBV2
d_gene: TRBD2
j_gene: TRBJ2-5

CDR3nt: TGTGCCAGCAGCCCCATCGGGGGGTGGAGCACAGATACGCAGTATTTT
CDR3aa: CASSPIGGWSTDTQYF
abundance: few
v_gene: TRBV5-8
d_gene: TRBD2
j_gene: TRBJ2-3

CDR3nt: TGTGCCAGCAGCCCAAGACAGGGGTCCTTCTCCTACGAGCAGTACTTC
CDR3aa: CASSPRQGSFSYEQYF
abundance: -
v_gene: TRBV5-4
d_gene: TRBD1
j_gene: TRBJ2-7

CDR3nt: TGTGCCATCAGCCCAGGACAGGGTGTCGAAAAACTGTTTTTT
CDR3aa: CAISPGQGVEKLFF
abundance: -
v_gene: TRBV10-3
d_gene: TRBD1
j_gene: TRBJ1-4

CDR3nt: TGCGCCAGCAGCAATGGTATCAGGGGGTCCTACGAGCAGTACTTC
CDR3aa: CASSNGIRGSYEQYF
abundance: -
v_gene: TRBV5-1
d_gene: TRBD1
j_gene: TRBJ2-7

CDR3nt: TGTGCCAGCAGCCGTTCCGGGACAGGAGGCTACGAGCAGTACTTC
CDR3aa: CASSRSGTGGYEQYF
abundance: -
v_gene: TRBV7-9
d_gene: TRBD1
j_gene: TRBJ2-7

CDR3nt: TGTGCCAGCAGTCGGACAGGGGGTGGCTACACCTTC
CDR3aa: CASSRTGGGYTF
abundance: -
v_gene: TRBV27
d_gene: TRBD1
j_gene: TRBJ1-2

CDR3nt: TGCGCCAGCAGATCGACTAGCACAGATACGCAGTATTTT
CDR3aa: CASRSTSTDTQYF
abundance: once
v_gene: TRBV5-1
d_gene: -
j_gene: TRBJ2-3

CDR3nt: TGTGCCAGCAGCTTAATGGGGGGGGCCACAGATACGCAGTATTTT
CDR3aa: CASSLMGGATDTQYF
abundance: -
v_gene: TRBV7-2
d_gene: -
j_gene: TRBJ2-3

CDR3nt: TGTGCCAGCAACCATAACATCCAACACGGGGAGCTGTTTTTT
CDR3aa: CASNHNIQHGELFF
abundance: -
v_gene: TRBV2
d_gene: -
j_gene: TRBJ2-2

CDR3nt: TGCGCCAGCAGCTTGACCGGGAGGGCTGGTGAGCAGTTCTTC
CDR3aa: CASSLTGRAGEQFF
abundance: -
v_gene: TRBV5-1
d_gene: TRBD2
j_gene: TRBJ2-1

CDR3nt: TGTGCCAGCAGCAATCGGGGGGATGGCAATCAGCCCCAGCATTTT
CDR3aa: CASSNRGDGNQPQHF
abundance: -
v_gene: TRBV28
d_gene: -
j_gene: TRBJ1-5

CDR3nt: TGTGCCAGTAGTATTGGGGGGGACGGATTGCGCTATGGCTACACCTTC
CDR3aa: CASSIGGDGLRYGYTF
abundance: -
v_gene: TRBV19
d_gene: -
j_gene: TRBJ1-2

CDR3nt: TGTGCCAGCAGTTACTTGAGCGGGAGGTCTGTAGATACGCAGTATTTT
CDR3aa: CASSYLSGRSVDTQYF
abundance: few
v_gene: TRBV6-5
d_gene: TRBD2
j_gene: TRBJ2-3

CDR3nt: TGTGCCAGCAGCTTGAGGGTTGGGACCGGGGGGCTGTTTTTT
CDR3aa: CASSLRVGTGGLFF
abundance: -
v_gene: TRBV11-3
d_gene: -
j_gene: TRBJ2-2

CDR3nt: TGCAGTGCTGAACATGGAAACACCATATATTTT
CDR3aa: CSAEHGNTIYF
abundance: few
v_gene: TRBV20-1
d_gene: -
j_gene: TRBJ1-3

CDR3nt: TGCGCCAGCAGCTTGGACAGCCGGAACACCGGGGAGCTGTTTTTT
CDR3aa: CASSLDSRNTGELFF
abundance: -
v_gene: TRBV5-1
d_gene: -
j_gene: TRBJ2-2

CDR3nt: TGCGCCAGCAGTGAGTCTGTTTACAGAGTGAATGAAAAACTGTTTTTT
CDR3aa: CASSESVYRVNEKLFF
abundance: -
v_gene: TRBV10-2
d_gene: -
j_gene: TRBJ1-4

CDR3nt: TGCGCCAGCAGCCCACAGGGCCCGTTATCTGGGGAGCTGTTTTTT
CDR3aa: CASSPQGPLSGELFF
abundance: -
v_gene: TRBV5-1
d_gene: -
j_gene: TRBJ2-2

CDR3nt: TGTGCCAGCAGTTTAACTAGCGCCCAAGAGACCCAGTACTTC
CDR3aa: CASSLTSAQETQYF
abundance: once
v_gene: TRBV28
d_gene: TRBD2
j_gene: TRBJ2-5

CDR3nt: TGTGCCAGCAGCGCCTGGCGGAGTGGAAACACCATATATTTT
CDR3aa: CASSAWRSGNTIYF
abundance: -
v_gene: TRBV2
d_gene: -
j_gene: TRBJ1-3

CDR3nt: TGTGCCAGCTCAAGGACCCAAGCGGACACTGAAGCTTTCTTT
CDR3aa: CASSRTQADTEAFF
abundance: -
v_gene: TRBV18
d_gene: -
j_gene: TRBJ1-1

CDR3nt: TGCGCCAGCAGCTTGGTGGCGGACTATGGCTACACCTTC
CDR3aa: CASSLVADYGYTF
abundance: -
v_gene: TRBV5-1
d_gene: -
j_gene: TRBJ1-2

CDR3nt: TGTGCCAGCAGTCTGGACAGGGGCACTGAAGCTTTCTTT
CDR3aa: CASSLDRGTEAFF
abundance: -
v_gene: TRBV27
d_gene: TRBD1
j_gene: TRBJ1-1

CDR3nt: TGTGCCAGCAGCGTAGGCCGGACACCACCCCTCCACTTT
CDR3aa: CASSVGRTPPLHF
abundance: few
v_gene: TRBV9
d_gene: -
j_gene: TRBJ1-6

CDR3nt: TGTGCCTGGAGTGTGACAGGGTATAATTCACCCCTCCACTTT
CDR3aa: CAWSVTGYNSPLHF
abundance: -
v_gene: TRBV30
d_gene: TRBD1
j_gene: TRBJ1-6

CDR3nt: TGCGCCAGCAGCCCGGACGGCCGGTCCAAGCGGACTAATGAGCAGTTCTTC
CDR3aa: CASSPDGRSKRTNEQFF
abundance: -
v_gene: TRBV5-1
d_gene: -
j_gene: TRBJ2-1

CDR3nt: TGTGCCAGCACCCAGCGGGCGCGCGCCGCCTACGAGCAGTACTTC
CDR3aa: CASTQRARAAYEQYF
abundance: -
v_gene: TRBV5-6
d_gene: -
j_gene: TRBJ2-7

CDR3nt: TGTGCCAGCTCTTACTACTCGGGACAGCAAGAGACCCAGTACTTC
CDR3aa: CASSYYSGQQETQYF
abundance: -
v_gene: TRBV6-5
d_gene: TRBD1
j_gene: TRBJ2-5

CDR3nt: TGTGCCAGCAGCTCGGGGGGGCGGACTGAAGCTTTCTTT
CDR3aa: CASSSGGRTEAFF
abundance: -
v_gene: TRBV7-8
d_gene: -
j_gene: TRBJ1-1

CDR3nt: TGTGCCAGCAGTCAAGACGGAGCCTCTGGAAACACCATATATTTT
CDR3aa: CASSQDGASGNTIYF
abundance: few
v_gene: TRBV6-5
d_gene: -
j_gene: TRBJ1-3

CDR3nt: TGTGCCAGCAGCCAAGGCGGATTTCGAGATCAGCCCCAGCATTTT
CDR3aa: CASSQGGFRDQPQHF
abundance: -
v_gene: TRBV4-2
d_gene: -
j_gene: TRBJ1-5

CDR3nt: TGTGCCAGCGGAAAACTAGCGGGAATGGCCGGGGAGCTGTTTTTT
CDR3aa: CASGKLAGMAGELFF
abundance: -
v_gene: TRBV27
d_gene: TRBD2
j_gene: TRBJ2-2

CDR3nt: TGTGCCAGCTCACCAATATTTATGGAGGAGCAGTACTTC
CDR3aa: CASSPIFMEEQYF
abundance: -
v_gene: TRBV18
d_gene: -
j_gene: TRBJ2-7